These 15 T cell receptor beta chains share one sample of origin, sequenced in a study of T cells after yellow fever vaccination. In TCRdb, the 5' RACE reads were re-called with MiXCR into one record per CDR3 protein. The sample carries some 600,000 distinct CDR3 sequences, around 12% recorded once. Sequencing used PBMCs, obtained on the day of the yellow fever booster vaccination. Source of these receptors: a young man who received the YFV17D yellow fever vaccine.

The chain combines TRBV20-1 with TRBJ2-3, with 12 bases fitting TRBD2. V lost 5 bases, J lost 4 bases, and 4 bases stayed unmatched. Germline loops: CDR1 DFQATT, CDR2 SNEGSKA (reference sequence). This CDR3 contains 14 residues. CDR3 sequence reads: CSAETSGSSDTQYF. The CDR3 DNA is TGCAGTGCTGAGACTAGCGGGAGTTCAGATACGCAGTATTTT.

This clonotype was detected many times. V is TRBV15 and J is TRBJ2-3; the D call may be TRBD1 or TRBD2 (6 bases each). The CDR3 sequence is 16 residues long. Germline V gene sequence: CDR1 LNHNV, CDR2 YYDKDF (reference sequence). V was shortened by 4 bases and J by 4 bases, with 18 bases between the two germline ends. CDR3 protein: CATSTGEGGGADTQYF. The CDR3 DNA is TGTGCCACCAGCACCGGGGAAGGGGGAGGTGCAGATACGCAGTATTTT.

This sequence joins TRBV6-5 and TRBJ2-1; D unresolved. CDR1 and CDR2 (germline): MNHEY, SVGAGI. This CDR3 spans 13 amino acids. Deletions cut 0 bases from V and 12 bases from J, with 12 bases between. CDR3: CASSYSRVTRQFF. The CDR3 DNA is TGTGCCAGCAGTTACTCGAGAGTGACGCGGCAGTTCTTC.

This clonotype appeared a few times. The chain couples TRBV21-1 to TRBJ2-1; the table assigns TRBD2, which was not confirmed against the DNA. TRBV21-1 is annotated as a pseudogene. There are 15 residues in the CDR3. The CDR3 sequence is CASSKEGPRYNEQFF. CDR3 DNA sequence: TGTGCCAGCAGCAAAGAAGGGCCTCGCTACAATGAGCAGTTCTTC.

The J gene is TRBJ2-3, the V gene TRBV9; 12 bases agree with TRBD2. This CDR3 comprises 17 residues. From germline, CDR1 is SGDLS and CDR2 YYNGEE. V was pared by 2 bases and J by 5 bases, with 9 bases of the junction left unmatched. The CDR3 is CASSVQASGRAIDTQYF. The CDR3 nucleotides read TGTGCCAGCAGCGTTCAAGCTAGCGGGAGGGCCATAGATACGCAGTATTTT.

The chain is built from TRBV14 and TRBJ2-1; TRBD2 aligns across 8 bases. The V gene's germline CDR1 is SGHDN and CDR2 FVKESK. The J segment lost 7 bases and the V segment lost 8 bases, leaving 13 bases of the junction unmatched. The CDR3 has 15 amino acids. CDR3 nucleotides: TGTGCCAGCCACCCCACGGGAGGGCCGCAGAATGAGCAGTTCTTC. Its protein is CASHPTGGPQNEQFF. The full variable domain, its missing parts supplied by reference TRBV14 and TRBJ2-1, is EAGVTQFPSHSVIEKGQTVTLRCDPISGHDNLYWYRRVMGKEIKFLLHFVKESKQDESGMPNNRFLAERTGGTYSTLKVQPAELEDSGVYFCASHPTGGPQNEQFFGPGTRLTVL.

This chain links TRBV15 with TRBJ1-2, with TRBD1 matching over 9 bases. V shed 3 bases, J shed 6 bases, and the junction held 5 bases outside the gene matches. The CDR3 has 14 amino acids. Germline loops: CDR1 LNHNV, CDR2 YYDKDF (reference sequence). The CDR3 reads CATSSPDRGNGYTF. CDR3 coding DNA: TGTGCCACCAGCAGCCCCGACAGGGGGAATGGCTACACCTTC.

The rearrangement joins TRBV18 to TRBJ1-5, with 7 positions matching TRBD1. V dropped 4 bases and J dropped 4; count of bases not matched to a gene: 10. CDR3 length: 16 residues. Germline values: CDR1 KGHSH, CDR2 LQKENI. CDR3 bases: TGTGCCAGCTCACTTTTCTACACAGGGGAAAATCAGCCCCAGCATTTT. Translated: CASSLFYTGENQPQHF.

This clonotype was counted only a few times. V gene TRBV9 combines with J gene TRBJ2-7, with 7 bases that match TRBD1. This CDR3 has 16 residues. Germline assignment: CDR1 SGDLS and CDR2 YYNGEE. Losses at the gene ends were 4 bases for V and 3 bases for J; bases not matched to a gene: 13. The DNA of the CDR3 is TGTGCCAGCAGCTCAACTACAAGGGGGCTGATCTACGAGCAGTACTTC. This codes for CASSSTTRGLIYEQYF.

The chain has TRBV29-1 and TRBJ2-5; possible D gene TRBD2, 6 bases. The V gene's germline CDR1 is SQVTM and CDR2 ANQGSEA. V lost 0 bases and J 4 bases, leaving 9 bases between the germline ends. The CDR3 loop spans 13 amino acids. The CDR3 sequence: CSVEDSGGETQYF. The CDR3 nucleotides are TGCAGCGTTGAAGATTCCGGGGGAGAGACCCAGTACTTC.

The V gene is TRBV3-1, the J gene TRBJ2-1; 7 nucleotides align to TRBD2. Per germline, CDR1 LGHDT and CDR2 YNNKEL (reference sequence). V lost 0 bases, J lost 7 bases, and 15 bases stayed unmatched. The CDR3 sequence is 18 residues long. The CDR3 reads CASSQDPPGGAGINEQFF. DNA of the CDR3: TGTGCCAGCAGCCAAGATCCCCCCGGGGGAGCGGGAATAAATGAGCAGTTCTTC.

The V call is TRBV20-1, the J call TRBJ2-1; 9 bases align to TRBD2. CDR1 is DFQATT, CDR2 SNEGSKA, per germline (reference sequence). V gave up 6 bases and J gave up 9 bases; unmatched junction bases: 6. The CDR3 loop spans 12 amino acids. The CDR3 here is CSAVAGVREQFF. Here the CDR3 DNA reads TGCAGTGCGGTAGCGGGAGTGCGTGAGCAGTTCTTC.

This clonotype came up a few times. CDR3 amino acids: CSARARAGGSYEQYF. The CDR3 coding sequence is TGCAGTGCTAGAGCCCGGGCAGGGGGATCCTACGAGCAGTACTTC. The rearrangement joins TRBV20-1 to TRBJ2-7; the match to TRBD1 covers 7 bases. V lost 1 base and J lost 1; bases outside the gene matches: 7. The CDR3 runs to 15 residues. CDR1 is DFQATT, CDR2 SNEGSKA, per germline (reference sequence).

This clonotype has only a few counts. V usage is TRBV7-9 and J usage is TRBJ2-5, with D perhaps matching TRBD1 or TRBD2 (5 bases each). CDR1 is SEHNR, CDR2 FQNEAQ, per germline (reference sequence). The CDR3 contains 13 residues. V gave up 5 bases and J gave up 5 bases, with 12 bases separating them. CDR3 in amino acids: CASSLNGAETQYF. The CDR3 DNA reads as TGTGCCAGCAGCCTCAACGGGGCGGAGACCCAGTACTTC.

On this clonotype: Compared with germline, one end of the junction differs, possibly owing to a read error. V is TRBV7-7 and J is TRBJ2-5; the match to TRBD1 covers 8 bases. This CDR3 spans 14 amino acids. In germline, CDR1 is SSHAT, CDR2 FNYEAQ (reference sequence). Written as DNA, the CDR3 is TGTGCTAGCAGCTCAACAGGGGGATGGGAGACCCAGTACTTC. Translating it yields CASSSTGGWETQYF.